This T cell receptor (beta chain) was identified during a study of T cell responses to AZD1222 COVID-19 vaccine. Study observations and caveats: Clonal diversity was possibly underestimated, and the donors were mostly white British, with more females.

The germline V gene encodes CDR1 LNHDA and CDR2 SQIVND (reference sequence). V gave up 3 bases and J gave up 0 bases, with 9 bases separating them. The CDR3 has 15 residues. Details on this clone: Its specificity is not known.

Using immunoSEQ multiplex PCR, the repertoire was profiled, and TCRdb retains in-frame clones only, with some absent. The repertoire holds some 200,000 clones, 85% to 95% seen once, with about 3.5% in the top ten. The V gene is TRBV19, the J gene TRBJ1-5; D is unclear. This TCR derives from an adult who received the MenACWY meningococcal vaccine as a control. Here the sequenced sample was peripheral blood, taken 28 days after the second dose of the MenACWY control vaccine. CDR3 sequence: CASSISGNSNQPQHF. DNA of the CDR3: TGTGCCAGTAGTATCTCCGGGAATAGCAATCAGCCCCAGCATTTT. Filled out from reference TRBV19 and TRBJ1-5, the complete variable domain reads DGGITQSPKYLFRKEGQNVTLSCEQNLNHDAMYWYRQDPGQGLRLIYYSQIVNDFQKGDIAEGYSVSREKKESFPLTVTSAQKNPTAFYLCASSISGNSNQPQHFGDGTRLSIL.